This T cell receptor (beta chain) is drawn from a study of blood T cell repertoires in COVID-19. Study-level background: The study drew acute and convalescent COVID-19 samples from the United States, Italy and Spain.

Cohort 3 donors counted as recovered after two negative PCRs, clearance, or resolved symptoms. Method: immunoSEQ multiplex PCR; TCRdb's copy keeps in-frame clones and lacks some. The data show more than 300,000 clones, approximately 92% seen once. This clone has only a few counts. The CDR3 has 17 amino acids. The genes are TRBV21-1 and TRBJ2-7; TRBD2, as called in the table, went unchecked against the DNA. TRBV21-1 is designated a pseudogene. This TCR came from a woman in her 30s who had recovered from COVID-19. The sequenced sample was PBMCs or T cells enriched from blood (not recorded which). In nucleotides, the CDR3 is TGTGCCAGCCCACTCCCTCGGGGTACTAAAGCAGCCTACGAGCAGTACTTC. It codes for CASPLPRGTKAAYEQYF.